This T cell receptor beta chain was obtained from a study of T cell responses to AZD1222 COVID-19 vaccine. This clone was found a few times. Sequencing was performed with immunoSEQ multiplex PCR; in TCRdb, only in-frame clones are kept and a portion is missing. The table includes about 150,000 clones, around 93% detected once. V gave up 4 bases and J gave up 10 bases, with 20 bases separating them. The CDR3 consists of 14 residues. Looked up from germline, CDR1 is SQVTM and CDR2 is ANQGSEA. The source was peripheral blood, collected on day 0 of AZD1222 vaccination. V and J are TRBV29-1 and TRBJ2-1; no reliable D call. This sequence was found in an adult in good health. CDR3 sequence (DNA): TGCAGCGTTGGAAGGTCCTCTCCCTACACGGAGCAGTTCTTC. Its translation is CSVGRSSPYTEQFF.